The clone carrying this T cell receptor beta chain was picked up many times. Each CDR3 protein is one row after TCRdb ran MiXCR on the reads. The sample contains 45,000 to 60,000 distinct CDR3 sequences, less than 8% of which appear only once. The data are from a study of patients with pleural tuberculosis. This CDR3 contains 14 residues. CDR1 is DFQATT and CDR2 is SNEGSKA in the germline V gene (reference sequence). With 4 bases clipped from V and 2 bases from J, the junction kept 2 bases outside the gene matches. The V and J genes are TRBV20-1 and TRBJ2-1, with TRBD2 identical over 10 bases. This TCR derives from a human donor with pleural tuberculosis. CDR3 nucleotide sequence: TGCAGTGCTATAGCGGGAGGTACCTACAATGAGCAGTTCTTC. This gives the protein CSAIAGGTYNEQFF.